The clone carrying this TCR beta chain was counted ten times or more. Its antigen is not known. These data belong to a study of early T cells in non-severe SARS-CoV-2 infection. On the study more broadly: Chains were unpaired, as sequencing was done on bulk RNA from unsorted whole blood. Study conclusions and caveats: Database matching using VDJdb favored anti-spike CD8 responses, with private and CD4 specificities left missing.

As part of library construction, unique molecular identifiers were attached to individual cDNA molecules. TCRdb reanalysed the 5' RACE reads using MiXCR and keeps one entry per CDR3 protein. This sample has 70,000 to 75,000 distinct CDR3 sequences; roughly an eighth occur once, and the top ten carry more than 4.5%. The germline V gene has CDR1 SQVTM and CDR2 ANQGSEA. Trimming removed 7 bases from V and 1 base from J, with 10 bases in between. The CDR3 loop spans 12 amino acids. Sequenced: whole blood. This clonotype was sampled from an adult who was a healthcare worker with PCR-confirmed SARS-CoV-2 infection or an uninfected control (not recorded which). The chain couples TRBV29-1 to TRBJ1-1; D might be TRBD1 (5 bases). CDR3: CSADDRNTEAFF. The CDR3 nucleotides are TGCAGCGCCGATGACAGGAACACTGAAGCTTTCTTT.